This TCR beta chain was sequenced for a study of OX40 agonist ivuxolimab in advanced cancers. Turning to the study itself: Patients in dose escalation had liver, melanoma, kidney or head and neck cancers.

Sequencing used immunoSEQ multiplex PCR; TCRdb keeps in-frame clones, though not all of them. The data show about 73,000 clones, 85% to 90% seen once. This clonotype was sampled from an adult with an advanced solid tumor such as melanoma, head and neck, liver or kidney cancer. The material sequenced was CD4+ or CD8+ T cells sorted from blood, taken in a trial of the OX40 agonist ivuxolimab.

The CDR3 loop reads CASSPGLAGGRETQYF. The CDR3, as DNA: TGTGCCAGCAGCCCCGGACTAGCGGGAGGGCGGGAGACCCAGTACTTC. The chain links TRBV7-9 to TRBJ2-5, with TRBD2 matching 15 bases. The CDR3 totals 16 residues. The germline CDR1 and CDR2 sequences are SEHNR and FQNEAQ (reference sequence). V shed 5 bases, J shed 5 bases, and the junction held 6 bases outside the gene matches.